The T cell receptor beta chain under discussion was sequenced for a study of graft-versus-host responses after intestinal transplantation. Assay used: immunoSEQ multiplex PCR; TCRdb lists only in-frame clones, some missing. The sample has 37,000 or so clones; around 90% are singletons. Once graft tissue had been processed, intraepithelial and lamina propria lymphocytes were released. This CDR3 is 14 amino acids long. The germline V gene has CDR1 SSHAT and CDR2 FNYEAQ (reference sequence). This clone appeared a few times. The antigen is unknown. At one of its ends the junction is not consistent with the germline gene, which may arise from a read error. Study findings and constraints: Allograft clonal ratios (graft-versus-host to host-versus-graft) were high in patients who had graft-donor T cell macrochimerism.

The source was ileum tissue, collected about 200 days after intestinal transplant. The chain recombines TRBV7-7 with TRBJ2-1; TRBD2 agrees at 7 bases. The TCR was taken from a human patient who received an intestinal transplant, so some T cells may come from the graft donor. CDR3 in amino acids: CASSMGLTGDEQFF. The CDR3 nucleotides read TGTGCTAGCAGCATGGGACTAACAGGCGATGAGCAGTTCTTC.